This T cell receptor (beta chain) was sequenced in a study of blood T cell repertoires in COVID-19 (dated by TCRdb to the early 2020s). For the wider study: The collaborator samples originated in the United States, Italy and Spain and spanned the acute and convalescent phases of COVID-19. The samples were drawn from two sources: the first 160 participants of the ongoing ImmuneRACE study, and fewer than 1,500 subjects contributed by 6 global collaborators. Subjects who had been exposed to COVID-19, were actively infected with it, or had recovered from it provided the deeply sampled blood TCRbeta repertoires that made up the dataset. The repertoires were released in a freely available public database meant as a resource for research on the immune response to SARS-CoV-2. Where HLA class I and class II types were available, the types were taken from metadata supplied by the sample provider, not from assay-based typing. The prospective study material was composed of cDNA or gDNA derived from T cells, B-cell-depleted T cells, or PBMCs. Sample metadata almost always included a de-identified subject ID, COVID-19 status, age in years and sex.

Points on this clone: Its recognized antigen is unknown. No much larger clonotype is one base removed from it; base qualities were not supplied.

TCRbeta CDR3 regions were amplified from genomic DNA using the immunoSEQ Assay, a bias-controlled multiplex PCR. Processing in the source paper ran as follows. Nucleated cell counts per sample were estimated from amplification of reference gene primers within the assay. To quantify the absolute abundance of each unique TCRbeta CDR3 rearrangement, sequence reads were collapsed and filtered. For each sample, productive Simpson clonality was calculated as the square root of Simpson's diversity index over productive rearrangements. Not all clones reach the TCRdb copy of this immuneACCESS table, which keeps in-frame sequences only. Checked studies attribute under half of the gap to unresolved V genes and leave the rest unexplained. That table gives V, J and clone size, and the DNA gave D and trimming. Recorded for this sample are approximately 300,000 clones; roughly 88% of them occurred a single time. Around 4% of the sample comes from the top ten.

Whole blood was collected in K2EDTA tubes by collaborating institutions according to the institutions' own protocols. For TCRbeta analysis, collaborators shipped samples as frozen whole blood, isolated PBMCs, or DNA extracted from either of those sample types. As encoded in the germline V gene, CDR1 is LGHNA while CDR2 is YNFKEQ. Counted from cysteine to phenylalanine, this CDR3 has 14 amino acids. Only the CDR3 portion is preserved as DNA: 42 bases, with reading frame beginning at the first base. V lost 3 bases and J lost 3 bases, and the count of bases not matched to a germline gene is 4. General study outcomes and caveats: How much clinical and demographic metadata was included differed by source and by participant, and the metadata was provided uncurated.

The sequenced sample was peripheral blood. The chain is assembled from TRBV4-2 and TRBJ1-2, with TRBD1 identical over 7 junction bases. This TCR was sampled from a woman aged 50 to 65 with active or convalescent COVID-19. The CDR3 is CASSQGRGDYGYTF. The nucleotide sequence reads TGTGCCAGCAGCCAGGGCAGGGGGGACTATGGCTACACCTTC.